Below, one T cell receptor (beta chain) is given with its context. The sample comes from a study of blood T cell repertoires in COVID-19. Original data processing: For nucleated cells, counts were estimated from reference gene primer amplification. Profiling relied on immunoSEQ multiplex PCR, and the TCRdb table lists in-frame clones only, not all of them. The D gene and trimming were derived from the DNA, and the V and J assignments and clone size from that table. The repertoire holds 200,000 or so clones, with more than 75% as singletons. Patients in Seattle were enrolled during active infection, then followed longitudinally. Deletions cut 2 bases from V and 4 bases from J, with 12 bases between. Germline CDR1 and CDR2: SNHLY and FYNNEI. The CDR3 contains 15 residues.

The J gene is TRBJ1-5, the V gene TRBV2; D possibly corresponds to TRBD1 (6 bases). Material for sequencing was peripheral blood. This TCR derives from a person aged 65-85 years with COVID-19, enrolled during active disease. Here the CDR3 DNA reads TGTGCCAGCAGTGAAATCAGGGGCCCAAATCAGCCCCAGCATTTT. As protein: CASSEIRGPNQPQHF.